The rows below give T cell receptor beta chains drawn from one sample of a study of radiotherapy plus CTLA-4 blockade in lung cancer. Generated by immunoSEQ multiplex PCR, the TCRdb table keeps only in-frame clones and is missing some. The table shows about 86,000 clones, with around 86% occurring only once. The specimen was peripheral blood, collected from a patient treated with radiotherapy plus ipilimumab. All receptors come from a human donor with non-small cell lung cancer who had stable disease on radiotherapy plus ipilimumab. The CDR3 runs from the conserved cysteine through the conserved F or W. The D gene is left open where the match is weak. The size entry is marked missing in some rows and otherwise reads once, few, many or a size class.

v_call,d_call,j_call,clone_size,cdr3_aa,cdr3_nt
TRBV29-1,.,TRBJ2-5,.,CSVEGGPRQETQYF,TGCAGCGTTGAAGGTGGCCCGAGGCAAGAGACCCAGTACTTC
TRBV7-6,TRBD2,TRBJ2-7,.,CASSLLAVPPYEQYF,TGTGCCAGCAGCCTGCTAGCGGTACCTCCCTACGAGCAGTACTTC
TRBV19,.,TRBJ1-4,few,CASSVWQGTLFF,TGTGCCAGTAGTGTTTGGCAGGGTACACTGTTTTTT
TRBV7-2,.,TRBJ1-1,.,CASSLTGTNTEAFF,TGTGCCAGCAGCTTAACCGGCACGAACACTGAAGCTTTCTTT
TRBV10-2,.,TRBJ2-1,once,CASSSGPTVIGNEQFF,TGCGCCAGCAGTTCAGGCCCGACAGTAATTGGCAATGAGCAGTTCTTC
TRBV18,.,TRBJ1-6,.,CASSPLPVRGSYNSPLHF,TGTGCCAGCTCACCACTTCCTGTTCGGGGCTCCTATAATTCACCCCTCCACTTT
TRBV2,.,TRBJ1-5,.,CASNPDSPNQPQHF,TGTGCCAGCAACCCCGACAGCCCCAATCAGCCCCAGCATTTT
TRBV10-3,TRBD2,TRBJ2-4,once,CAISETSGIEPLAKNIQYF,TGTGCCATCAGTGAAACTAGCGGGATCGAACCCCTAGCCAAAAACATTCAGTACTTC
TRBV4-1,.,TRBJ1-5,.,CASSQEGVTQPQHF,TGCGCCAGCAGCCAAGAAGGAGTAACTCAGCCCCAGCATTTT
TRBV28,.,TRBJ1-1,.,CASRPSGGEAFF,TGTGCCAGCAGACCCAGCGGGGGGGAAGCTTTCTTT
TRBV9,TRBD2,TRBJ2-7,.,CASSVGLRELTYEQYF,TGTGCCAGCAGCGTAGGTTTGCGGGAGCTAACCTACGAGCAGTACTTC
TRBV30,.,TRBJ1-5,.,CAWSEGASLNQPQHF,TGTGCCTGGAGTGAAGGGGCCTCATTAAACCAGCCCCAGCATTTT
TRBV6-5,.,TRBJ1-1,.,CASSYHGARGTEAFF,TGTGCCAGCAGTTACCATGGGGCAAGGGGAACTGAAGCTTTCTTT
TRBV28,.,TRBJ2-7,.,CASSPWPYEQYF,TGTGCCAGCAGCCCGTGGCCCTACGAGCAGTACTTC
TRBV6-5,TRBD2,TRBJ2-1,.,CASSFLAGGNNEQFF,TGTGCCAGCAGTTTCTTGGCGGGAGGTAACAATGAGCAGTTCTTC
TRBV5-4,.,TRBJ2-1,.,CASSSPPGTATDNEQFF,TGTGCCAGCAGCTCCCCCCCGGGGACGGCGACGGACAATGAGCAGTTCTTC
TRBV7-8,.,TRBJ1-1,few,CASSLRRLTEAFF,TGTGCCAGCAGCTTACGGCGGCTCACTGAAGCTTTCTTT
TRBV2,TRBD1,TRBJ1-5,few,CARGTVKPNQPQHF,TGTGCCAGGGGGACAGTTAAACCAAATCAGCCCCAGCATTTT
TRBV7-9,TRBD1,TRBJ2-7,.,CARSLGQGYEQYF,TGTGCCCGCAGCTTGGGACAGGGGTACGAGCAGTACTTC
TRBV5-5,.,TRBJ1-3,.,CASRPGAGSGNTIYF,TGTGCCAGCAGGCCGGGGGCCGGCTCTGGAAACACCATATATTTT
TRBV4-2,TRBD2,TRBJ2-1,few,CASSPPGLAGGVNEQFF,TGTGCCAGCAGCCCCCCCGGACTAGCGGGGGGGGTCAATGAGCAGTTCTTC
TRBV9,.,TRBJ1-2,.,CASSSTGSLNYGYTF,TGTGCCAGCAGCTCGACAGGTTCCCTAAACTATGGCTACACCTTC
TRBV18,.,TRBJ1-1,.,CASSRWNTEAFF,TGTGCCAGCTCTCGATGGAACACTGAAGCTTTCTTT
TRBV9,TRBD2,TRBJ2-3,.,CASSPSGRRADTQYF,TGTGCCAGCAGCCCCAGCGGGAGGAGGGCAGATACGCAGTATTTT
TRBV28,.,TRBJ2-1,.,CASSLRLNEQFF,TGTGCCAGCAGTTTACGACTGAATGAGCAGTTCTTC
TRBV2,TRBD2,TRBJ2-2,once,CASSKDGRVGGELFF,TGTGCCAGCAGTAAGGACGGGAGGGTCGGCGGGGAGCTGTTTTTT
TRBV2,.,TRBJ1-4,.,CASSEEGEKLFF,TGTGCCAGCAGTGAAGAAGGGGAAAAACTGTTTTTT
TRBV14,TRBD1,TRBJ2-7,once,CASSRTGQGLSYEQYF,TGTGCCAGCAGCCGAACCGGACAGGGCTTATCCTACGAGCAGTACTTC
TRBV29-1,TRBD1,TRBJ2-7,.,CSVDRGHEQYF,TGCAGCGTCGACAGGGGCCACGAGCAGTACTTC
TRBV28,.,TRBJ2-5,.,CASSLSKTGLQETQYF,TGTGCCAGCAGTTTGTCCAAGACAGGACTCCAAGAGACCCAGTACTTC
TRBV10-1,.,TRBJ1-5,.,CASSPGHLNQPQHF,TGCGCCAGCAGCCCGGGACACCTCAATCAGCCCCAGCATTTT
TRBV6-6,.,TRBJ1-1,.,CASSYGATAEAFF,TGTGCCAGCAGTTACGGGGCGACCGCTGAAGCTTTCTTT
TRBV10-1,TRBD2,TRBJ2-3,once,CASSESLAGGGTDTQYF,TGCGCCAGCAGTGAGTCGCTAGCGGGGGGGGGCACAGATACGCAGTATTTT
TRBV28,.,TRBJ1-6,.,CASRGAGRNSPLHF,TGTGCCAGCAGGGGGGCAGGGAGGAATTCACCCCTCCACTTT
TRBV30,TRBD2,TRBJ2-7,.,CAWTTSGSYEQYF,TGTGCCTGGACTACTAGCGGTTCCTACGAGCAGTACTTC
TRBV27,.,TRBJ2-7,once,CASHWREQYF,TGTGCCAGCCATTGGCGCGAGCAGTACTTC
TRBV19,.,TRBJ1-4,.,CASSAGLPRGEKLFF,TGTGCCAGTAGTGCCGGACTACCCCGGGGGGAAAAACTGTTTTTT